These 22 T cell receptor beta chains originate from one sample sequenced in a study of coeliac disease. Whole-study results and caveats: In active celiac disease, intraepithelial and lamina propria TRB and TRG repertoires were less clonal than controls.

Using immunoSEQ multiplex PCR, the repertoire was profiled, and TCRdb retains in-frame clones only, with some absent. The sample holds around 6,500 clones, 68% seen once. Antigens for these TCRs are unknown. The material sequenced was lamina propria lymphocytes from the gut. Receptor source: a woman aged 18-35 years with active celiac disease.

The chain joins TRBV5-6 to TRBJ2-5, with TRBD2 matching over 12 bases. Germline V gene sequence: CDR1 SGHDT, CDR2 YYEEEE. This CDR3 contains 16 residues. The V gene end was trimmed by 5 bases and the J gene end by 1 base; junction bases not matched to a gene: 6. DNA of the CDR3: TGTGCCAGCAGTTTAGGACTAGCGGGGATCCAAGAGACCCAGTACTTC. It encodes CASSLGLAGIQETQYF.

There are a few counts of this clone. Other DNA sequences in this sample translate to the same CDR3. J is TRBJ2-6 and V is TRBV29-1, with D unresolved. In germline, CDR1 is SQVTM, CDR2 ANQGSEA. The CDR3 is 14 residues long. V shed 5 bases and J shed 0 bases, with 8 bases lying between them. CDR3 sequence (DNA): TGCAGCGTTAGAGGATCCTCTGGGGCCAACGTCCTGACTTTC. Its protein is CSVRGSSGANVLTF.

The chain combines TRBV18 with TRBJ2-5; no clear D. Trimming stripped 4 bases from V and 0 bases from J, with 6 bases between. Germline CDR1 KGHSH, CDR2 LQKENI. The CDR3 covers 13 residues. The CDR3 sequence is CASSRSYQETQYF. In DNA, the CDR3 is TGTGCCAGCTCACGGAGCTACCAAGAGACCCAGTACTTC.

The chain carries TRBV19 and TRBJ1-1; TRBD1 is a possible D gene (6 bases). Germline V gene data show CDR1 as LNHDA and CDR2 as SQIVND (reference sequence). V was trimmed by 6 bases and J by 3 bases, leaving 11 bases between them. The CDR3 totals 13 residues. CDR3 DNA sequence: TGTGCCAGTAGCCGGACAGTTGACACTGAAGCTTTCTTT. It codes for CASSRTVDTEAFF. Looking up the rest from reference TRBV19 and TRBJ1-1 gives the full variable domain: DGGITQSPKYLFRKEGQNVTLSCEQNLNHDAMYWYRQDPGQGLRLIYYSQIVNDFQKGDIAEGYSVSREKKESFPLTVTSAQKNPTAFYLCASSRTVDTEAFFGQGTRLTVV.

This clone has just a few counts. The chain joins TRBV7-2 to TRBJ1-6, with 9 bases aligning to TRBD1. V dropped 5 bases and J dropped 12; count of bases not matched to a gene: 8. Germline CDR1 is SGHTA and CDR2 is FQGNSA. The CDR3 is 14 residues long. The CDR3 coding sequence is TGTGCCAGCAGCCAGACAGGGGGGATGAGACCCCTCCACTTT. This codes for CASSQTGGMRPLHF.

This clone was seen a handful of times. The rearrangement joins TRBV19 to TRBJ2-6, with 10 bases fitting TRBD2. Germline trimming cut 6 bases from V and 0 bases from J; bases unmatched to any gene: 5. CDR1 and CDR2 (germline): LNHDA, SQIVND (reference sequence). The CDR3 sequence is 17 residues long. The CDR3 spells CASSNGLAVSGANVLTF. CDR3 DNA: TGTGCCAGTAGCAACGGACTAGCGGTCTCTGGGGCCAACGTCCTGACTTTC.

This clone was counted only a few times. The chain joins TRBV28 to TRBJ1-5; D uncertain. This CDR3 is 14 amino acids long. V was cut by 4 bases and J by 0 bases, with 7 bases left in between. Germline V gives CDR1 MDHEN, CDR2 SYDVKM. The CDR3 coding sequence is TGTGCCAGCAGTTCCGGAGATAGCAATCAGCCCCAGCATTTT. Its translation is CASSSGDSNQPQHF.

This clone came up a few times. The DNA for the CDR3 is TGTGCCAGCAGCCGACTAGCGGGGGACTACGAGCAGTACTTC. Translated: CASSRLAGDYEQYF. The chain couples TRBV2 to TRBJ2-7; the match to TRBD2 covers 12 bases. V shed 6 bases, J shed 3 bases, and the junction held 3 bases outside the gene matches. The CDR3 is 14 amino acids. Germline lookup yields CDR1 SNHLY and CDR2 FYNNEI.

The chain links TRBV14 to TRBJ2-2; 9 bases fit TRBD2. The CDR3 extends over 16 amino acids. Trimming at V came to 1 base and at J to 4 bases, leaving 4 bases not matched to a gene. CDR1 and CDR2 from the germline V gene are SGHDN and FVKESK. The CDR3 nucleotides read TGTGCCAGCAGCCAAGTTCTAGCGGGAACCACCGGGGAGCTGTTTTTT. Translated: CASSQVLAGTTGELFF.

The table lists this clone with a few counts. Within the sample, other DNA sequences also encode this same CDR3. CDR3 sequence: CASRIRDSSYEQYF. The CDR3 coding sequence is TGTGCCAGCAGGATCCGGGACAGCTCCTACGAGCAGTACTTC. This chain joins TRBV5-6 and TRBJ2-7, with 7 positions matching TRBD1. The V segment lost 5 bases and the J segment 0 bases; nucleotides outside the gene matches: 5. The CDR3 consists of 14 residues. Germline V gene lookup returns CDR1 SGHDT and CDR2 YYEEEE.

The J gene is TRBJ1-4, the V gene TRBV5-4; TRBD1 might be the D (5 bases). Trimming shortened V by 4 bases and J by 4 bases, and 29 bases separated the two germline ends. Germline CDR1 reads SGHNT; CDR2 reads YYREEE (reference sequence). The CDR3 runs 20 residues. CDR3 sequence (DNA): TGTGCCAGCAGCCCCAATGGGGGGGGAGCAGGGCTGGGAGGTAATGAAAAACTGTTTTTT. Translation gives CASSPNGGGAGLGGNEKLFF. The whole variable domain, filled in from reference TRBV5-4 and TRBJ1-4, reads ETGVTQSPTHLIKTRGQQVTLRCSSQSGHNTVSWYQQALGQGPQFIFQYYREEENGRGNFPPRFSGLQFPNYSSELNVNALELDDSALYLCASSPNGGGAGLGGNEKLFFGSGTQLSVL.

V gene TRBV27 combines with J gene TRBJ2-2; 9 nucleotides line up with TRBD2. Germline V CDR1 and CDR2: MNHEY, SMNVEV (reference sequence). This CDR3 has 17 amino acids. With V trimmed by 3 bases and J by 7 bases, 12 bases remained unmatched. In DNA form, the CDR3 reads TGTGCCAGCAGTTTCAAACTAGCGGGTCTAGGTCACGGGGAGCTGTTTTTT. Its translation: CASSFKLAGLGHGELFF.

CDR3 residues: CATSRDQGLAGGSSYNEQFF. The CDR3 DNA follows: TGTGCCACCAGCAGAGATCAAGGACTAGCGGGAGGTAGCTCCTACAATGAGCAGTTCTTC. V is TRBV15 and J is TRBJ2-1, with 14 bases identical to TRBD2. V was pared by 0 bases and J by 0 bases, with 7 bases of the junction left unmatched. CDR1 is LNHNV and CDR2 is YYDKDF in the germline V gene (reference sequence). The CDR3 sequence is 20 residues long.

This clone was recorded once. The CDR3: CARRLKTSGSYEQYF. CDR3 DNA sequence: TGTGCCAGACGTCTTAAGACTAGCGGGTCTTACGAGCAGTACTTC. The chain has TRBV19 and TRBJ2-7; 10 nucleotides align to TRBD2. Germline loops: CDR1 LNHDA, CDR2 SQIVND (reference sequence). V shed 9 bases and J 4 bases; nucleotides not matched to a gene: 12. The CDR3 is made up of 15 amino acids.

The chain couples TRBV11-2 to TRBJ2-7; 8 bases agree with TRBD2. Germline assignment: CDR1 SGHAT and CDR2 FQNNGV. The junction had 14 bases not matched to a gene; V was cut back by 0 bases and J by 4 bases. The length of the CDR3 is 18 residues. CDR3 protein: CASSLERAGAQFLYEQYF. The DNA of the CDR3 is TGTGCCAGCAGCTTAGAGCGAGCGGGGGCCCAATTCCTATACGAGCAGTACTTC.

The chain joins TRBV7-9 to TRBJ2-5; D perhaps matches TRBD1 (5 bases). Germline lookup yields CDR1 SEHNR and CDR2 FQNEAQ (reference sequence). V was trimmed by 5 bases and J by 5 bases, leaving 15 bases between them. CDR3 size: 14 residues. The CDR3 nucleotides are TGTGCCAGCAGCCCTGACACGGCAGGGGAGACCCAGTACTTC. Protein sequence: CASSPDTAGETQYF.

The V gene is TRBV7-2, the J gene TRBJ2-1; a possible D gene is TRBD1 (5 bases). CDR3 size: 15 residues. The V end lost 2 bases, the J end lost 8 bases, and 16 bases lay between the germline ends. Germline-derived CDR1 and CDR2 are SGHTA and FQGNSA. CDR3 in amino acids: CASSLTGAIRDEQFF. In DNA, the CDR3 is TGTGCCAGCAGCTTAACTGGGGCGATCCGCGATGAGCAGTTCTTC. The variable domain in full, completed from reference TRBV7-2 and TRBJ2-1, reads GAGVSQSPSNKVTEKGKDVELRCDPISGHTALYWYRQSLGQGLEFLIYFQGNSAPDKSGLPSDRFSAERTGGSVSTLTIQRTQQEDSAVYLCASSLTGAIRDEQFFGPGTRLTVL.

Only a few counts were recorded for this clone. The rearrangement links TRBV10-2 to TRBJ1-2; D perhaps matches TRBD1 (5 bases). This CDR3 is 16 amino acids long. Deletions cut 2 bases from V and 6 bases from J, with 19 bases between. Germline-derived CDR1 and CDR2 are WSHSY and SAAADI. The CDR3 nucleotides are TGCGCCAGCAGTGAGGGACGGACGGGGGGTGTGGATGGCTACACCTTC. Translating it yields CASSEGRTGGVDGYTF.

The CDR3 loop is CASSPFGGSSGRSEQYF. In DNA, the CDR3 is TGTGCCAGCAGCCCCTTCGGCGGTTCCAGCGGGAGGAGCGAGCAGTACTTC. The chain has TRBV11-2 and TRBJ2-7; 9 bases map to TRBD2. The CDR3 contains 17 residues. With V trimmed by 5 bases and J by 6 bases, 17 bases remained unmatched. Germline V gene lookup returns CDR1 SGHAT and CDR2 FQNNGV.

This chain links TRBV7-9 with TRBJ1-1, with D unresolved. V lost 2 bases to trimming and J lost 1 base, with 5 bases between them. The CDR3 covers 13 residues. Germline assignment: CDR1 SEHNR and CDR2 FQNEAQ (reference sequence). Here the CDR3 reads CASSLTPNTEAFF. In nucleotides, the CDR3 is TGTGCCAGCAGCTTAACACCGAACACTGAAGCTTTCTTT.

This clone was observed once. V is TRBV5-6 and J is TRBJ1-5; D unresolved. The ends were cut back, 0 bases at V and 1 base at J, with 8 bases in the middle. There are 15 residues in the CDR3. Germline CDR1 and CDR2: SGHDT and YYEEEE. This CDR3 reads CASSLGRSSNQPQHF. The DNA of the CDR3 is TGTGCCAGCAGCTTGGGGAGGTCAAGCAATCAGCCCCAGCATTTT.

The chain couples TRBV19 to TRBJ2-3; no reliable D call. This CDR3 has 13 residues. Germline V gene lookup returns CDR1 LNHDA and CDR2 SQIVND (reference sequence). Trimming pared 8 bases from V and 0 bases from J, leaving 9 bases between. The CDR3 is CASGQASTDTQYF. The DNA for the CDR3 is TGTGCCAGTGGTCAAGCGAGCACAGATACGCAGTATTTT.